This T cell receptor beta chain was found in a study of tumor-infiltrating lymphocytes in oesophageal squamous cell carcinoma. The germline V gene has CDR1 MNHNS and CDR2 SASEGT. The CDR3 covers 15 residues. Trimming stripped 6 bases from V and 0 bases from J, with 14 bases between. TCRdb analysed the PCR reads with MiXCR anew, one entry per CDR3 protein. The sample contains 15,000 to 20,000 distinct CDR3 sequences, approximately 45% of which appear only once. The chain recombines TRBV6-1 with TRBJ1-2; unclear D gene. The source is a female donor with esophageal squamous cell carcinoma. Sequencing was performed on normal esophageal tissue next to the tumor. Here the CDR3 reads CASRTSTHTNYGYTF. Written as DNA, the CDR3 is TGTGCCAGCAGGACCTCGACACACACTAACTATGGCTACACCTTC.